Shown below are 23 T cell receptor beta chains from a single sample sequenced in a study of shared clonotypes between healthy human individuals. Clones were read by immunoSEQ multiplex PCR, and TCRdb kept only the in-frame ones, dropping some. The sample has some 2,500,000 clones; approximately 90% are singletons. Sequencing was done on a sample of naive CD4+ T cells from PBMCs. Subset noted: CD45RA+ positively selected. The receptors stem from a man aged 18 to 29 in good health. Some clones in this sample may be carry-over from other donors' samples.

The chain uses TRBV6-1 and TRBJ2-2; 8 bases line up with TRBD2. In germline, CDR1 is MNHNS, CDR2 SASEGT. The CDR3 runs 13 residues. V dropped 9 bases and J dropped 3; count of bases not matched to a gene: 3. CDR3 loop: CARMTSDTGELFF. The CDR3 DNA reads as TGTGCCAGAATGACTAGCGACACCGGGGAGCTGTTTTTT.

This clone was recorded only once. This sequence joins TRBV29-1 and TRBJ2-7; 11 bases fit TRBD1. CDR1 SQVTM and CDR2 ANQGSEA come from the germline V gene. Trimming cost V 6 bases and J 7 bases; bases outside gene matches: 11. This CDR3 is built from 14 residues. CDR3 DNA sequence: TGCAGCGTCGTCAGCGGACAGGGGGCTGAAGAGCAGTACTTC. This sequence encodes CSVVSGQGAEEQYF.

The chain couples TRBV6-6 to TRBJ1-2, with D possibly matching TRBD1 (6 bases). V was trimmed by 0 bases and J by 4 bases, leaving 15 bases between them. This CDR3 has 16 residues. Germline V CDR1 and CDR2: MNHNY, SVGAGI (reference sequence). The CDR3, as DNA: TGTGCCAGCAGTTACTCGAGGTCGGGGGGCATCTATGGCTACACCTTC. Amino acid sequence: CASSYSRSGGIYGYTF.

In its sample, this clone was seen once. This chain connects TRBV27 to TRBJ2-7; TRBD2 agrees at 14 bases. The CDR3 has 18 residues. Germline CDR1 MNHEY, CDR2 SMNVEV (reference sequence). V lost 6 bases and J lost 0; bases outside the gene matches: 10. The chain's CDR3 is CASRAFGTSGGSSYEQYF. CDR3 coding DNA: TGTGCCAGCAGAGCATTCGGGACTAGCGGGGGAAGCTCCTACGAGCAGTACTTC.

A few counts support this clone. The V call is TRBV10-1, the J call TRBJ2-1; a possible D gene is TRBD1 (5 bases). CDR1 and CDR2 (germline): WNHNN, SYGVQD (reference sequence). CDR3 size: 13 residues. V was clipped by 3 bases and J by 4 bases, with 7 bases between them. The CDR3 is CASSDPGYNEQFF. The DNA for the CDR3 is TGCGCCAGCAGTGATCCAGGGTACAATGAGCAGTTCTTC.

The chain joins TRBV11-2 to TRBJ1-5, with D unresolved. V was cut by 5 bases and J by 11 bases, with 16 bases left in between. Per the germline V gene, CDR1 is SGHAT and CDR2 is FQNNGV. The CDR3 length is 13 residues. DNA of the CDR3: TGTGCCAGCAGCGTGGACCCCAGTGGGACCCAGCATTTT. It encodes CASSVDPSGTQHF.

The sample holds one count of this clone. The CDR3 loop reads CASSRGTSGTRVDTQYF. The CDR3 DNA is TGCGCCAGCAGCCGTGGGACTAGCGGTACCCGGGTAGATACGCAGTATTTT. The chain links TRBV4-3 to TRBJ2-3, with 11 bases fitting TRBD2. This CDR3 comprises 17 residues. After removal of 4 bases from V and 5 bases from J, the junction contained 11 bases not matched to a gene. Looked up from germline, CDR1 is LGHNA and CDR2 is YSLEER.

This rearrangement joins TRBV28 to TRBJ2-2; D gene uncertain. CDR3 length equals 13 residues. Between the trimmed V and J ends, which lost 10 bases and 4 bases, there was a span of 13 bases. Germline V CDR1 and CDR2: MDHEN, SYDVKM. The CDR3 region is CATIWSTTGELFF. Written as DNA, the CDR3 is TGTGCCACAATTTGGAGCACCACCGGGGAGCTGTTTTTT.

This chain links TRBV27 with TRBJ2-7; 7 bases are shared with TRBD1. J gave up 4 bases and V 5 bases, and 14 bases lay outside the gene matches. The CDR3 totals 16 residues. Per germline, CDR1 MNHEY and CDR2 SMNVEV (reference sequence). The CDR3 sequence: CASSALRQGKVYEQYF. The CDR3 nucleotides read TGTGCCAGCAGTGCCCTTAGACAGGGAAAGGTTTACGAGCAGTACTTC.

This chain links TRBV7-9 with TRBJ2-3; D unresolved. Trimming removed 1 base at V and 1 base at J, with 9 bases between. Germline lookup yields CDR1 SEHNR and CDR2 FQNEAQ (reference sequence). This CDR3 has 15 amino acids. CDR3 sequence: CASSLGIGGTDTQYF. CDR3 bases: TGTGCCAGCAGCTTAGGCATAGGAGGCACAGATACGCAGTATTTT. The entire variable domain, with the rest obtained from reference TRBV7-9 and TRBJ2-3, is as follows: DTGVSQNPRHKITKRGQNVTFRCDPISEHNRLYWYRQTLGQGPEFLTYFQNEAQLEKSRLLSDRFSAERPKGSFSTLEIQRTEQGDSAMYLCASSLGIGGTDTQYFGPGTRLTVL.

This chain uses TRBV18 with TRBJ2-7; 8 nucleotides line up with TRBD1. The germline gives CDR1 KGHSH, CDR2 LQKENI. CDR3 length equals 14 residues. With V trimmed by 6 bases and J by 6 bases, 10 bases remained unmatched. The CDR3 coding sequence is TGTGCCAGCTCCCTCGGACAGGGAGTAACCGAGCAGTACTTC. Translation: CASSLGQGVTEQYF.

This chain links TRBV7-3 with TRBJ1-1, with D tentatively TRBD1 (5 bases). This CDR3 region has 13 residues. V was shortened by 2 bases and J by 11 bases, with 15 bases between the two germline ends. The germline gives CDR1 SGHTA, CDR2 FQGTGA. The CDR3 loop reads CASSLDRAGWAFF. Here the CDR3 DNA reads TGTGCCAGCAGCTTAGATCGGGCAGGGTGGGCTTTCTTT.

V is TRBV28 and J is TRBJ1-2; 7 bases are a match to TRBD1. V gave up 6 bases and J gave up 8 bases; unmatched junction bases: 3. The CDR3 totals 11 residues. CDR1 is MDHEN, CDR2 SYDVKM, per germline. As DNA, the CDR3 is TGTGCCAGCAGCGGGACAGCCGGCTACACCTTC. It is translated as CASSGTAGYTF.

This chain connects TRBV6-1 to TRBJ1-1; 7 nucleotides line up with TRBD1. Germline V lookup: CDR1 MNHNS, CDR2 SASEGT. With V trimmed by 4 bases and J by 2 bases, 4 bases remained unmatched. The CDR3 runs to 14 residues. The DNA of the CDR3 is TGTGCCAGCAGTGTGGGGACAGCCAACACTGAAGCTTTCTTT. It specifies CASSVGTANTEAFF.

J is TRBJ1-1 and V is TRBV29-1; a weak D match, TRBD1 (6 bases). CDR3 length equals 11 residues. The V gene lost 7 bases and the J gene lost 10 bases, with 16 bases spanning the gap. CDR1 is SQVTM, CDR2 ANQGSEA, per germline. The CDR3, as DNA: TGCAGCGGTGAGGGGGGGATCGGAGCTTTCTTT. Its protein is CSGEGGIGAFF.

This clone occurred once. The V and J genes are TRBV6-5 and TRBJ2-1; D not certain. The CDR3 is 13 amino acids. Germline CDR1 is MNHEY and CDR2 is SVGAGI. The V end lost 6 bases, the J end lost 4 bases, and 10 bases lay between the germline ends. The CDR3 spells CASSRGRYNEQFF. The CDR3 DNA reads TGTGCCAGCAGCCGAGGACGGTACAATGAGCAGTTCTTC.

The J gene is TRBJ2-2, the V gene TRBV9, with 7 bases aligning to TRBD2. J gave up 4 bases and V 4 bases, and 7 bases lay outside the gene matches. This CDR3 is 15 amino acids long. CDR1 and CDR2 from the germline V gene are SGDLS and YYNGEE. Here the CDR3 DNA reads TGTGCCAGCAGCCCACTGGGGGGGGGCACCGGGGAGCTGTTTTTT. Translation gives CASSPLGGGTGELFF.

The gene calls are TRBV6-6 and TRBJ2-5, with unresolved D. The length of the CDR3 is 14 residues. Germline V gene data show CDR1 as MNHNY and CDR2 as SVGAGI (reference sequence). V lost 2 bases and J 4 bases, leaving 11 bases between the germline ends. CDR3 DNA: TGTGCCAGCAGTTACGGGCCCCGAGGAGAGACCCAGTACTTC. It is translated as CASSYGPRGETQYF.

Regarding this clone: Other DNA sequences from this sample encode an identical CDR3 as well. CDR3 in DNA: TGCGCCAGCAGCAGCCGTGGCACTGAAGCTTTCTTT. It specifies CASSSRGTEAFF. The V gene is TRBV5-1, the J gene TRBJ1-1; D remains ambiguous. The germline gives CDR1 SGHRS, CDR2 YFSETQ. The CDR3 totals 12 residues. The ends were cut back, 4 bases at V and 4 bases at J, with 8 bases in the middle.

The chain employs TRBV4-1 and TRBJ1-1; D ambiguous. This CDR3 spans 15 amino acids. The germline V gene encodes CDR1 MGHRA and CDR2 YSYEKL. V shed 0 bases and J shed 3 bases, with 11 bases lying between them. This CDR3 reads CASSQEPVSYTEAFF. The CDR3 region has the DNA TGCGCCAGCAGCCAAGAGCCAGTTTCCTACACTGAAGCTTTCTTT.

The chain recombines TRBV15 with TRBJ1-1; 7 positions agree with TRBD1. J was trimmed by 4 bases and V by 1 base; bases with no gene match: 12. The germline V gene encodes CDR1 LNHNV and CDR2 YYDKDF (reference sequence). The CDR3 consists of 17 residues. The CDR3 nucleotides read TGTGCCACCAGCAGAGCTAGGGGACAGATCTTTGTCACTGAAGCTTTCTTT. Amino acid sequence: CATSRARGQIFVTEAFF.

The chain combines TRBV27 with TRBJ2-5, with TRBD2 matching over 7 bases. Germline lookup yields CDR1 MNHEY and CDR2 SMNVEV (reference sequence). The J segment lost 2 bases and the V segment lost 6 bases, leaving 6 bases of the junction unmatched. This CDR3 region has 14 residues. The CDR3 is CASRPMGGQETQYF. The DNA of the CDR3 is TGTGCCAGCAGACCGATGGGAGGGCAAGAGACCCAGTACTTC.

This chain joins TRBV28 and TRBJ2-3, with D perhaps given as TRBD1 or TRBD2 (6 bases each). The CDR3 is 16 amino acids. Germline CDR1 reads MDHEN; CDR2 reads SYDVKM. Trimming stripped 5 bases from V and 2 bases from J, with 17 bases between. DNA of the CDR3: TGTGCCAGCAGTCCGAGCGGAGGGGGACTCACAGATACGCAGTATTTT. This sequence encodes CASSPSGGGLTDTQYF.